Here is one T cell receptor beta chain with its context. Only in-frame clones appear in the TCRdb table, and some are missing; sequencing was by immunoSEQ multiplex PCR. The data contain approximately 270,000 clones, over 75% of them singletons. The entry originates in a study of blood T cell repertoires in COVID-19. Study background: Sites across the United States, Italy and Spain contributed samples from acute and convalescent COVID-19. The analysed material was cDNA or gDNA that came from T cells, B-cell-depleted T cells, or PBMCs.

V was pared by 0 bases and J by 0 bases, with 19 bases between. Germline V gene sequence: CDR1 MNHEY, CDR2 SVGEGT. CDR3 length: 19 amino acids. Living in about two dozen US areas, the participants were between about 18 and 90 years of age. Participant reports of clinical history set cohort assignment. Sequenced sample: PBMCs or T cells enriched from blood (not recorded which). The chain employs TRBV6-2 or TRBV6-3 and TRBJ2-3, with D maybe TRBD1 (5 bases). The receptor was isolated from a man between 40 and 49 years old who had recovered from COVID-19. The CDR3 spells CASSYSEGVFALSTDTQYF. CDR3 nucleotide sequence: TGTGCCAGCAGTTACTCGGAAGGGGTTTTCGCGCTCAGCACAGATACGCAGTATTTT.